This T cell receptor beta chain derives from a study of T cells expressing NK-cell markers. Reprocessing the 5' RACE reads, TCRdb reports a single entry for every CDR3 protein and omits DNA. In all, the sample yields 150,000 to 160,000 distinct CDR3 sequences. There are 17 residues in the CDR3. From germline, CDR1 is SGDLS and CDR2 YYNGEE. The chain joins TRBV9 to TRBJ2-5; the TRBD2 assignment by TCRdb is unverifiable without DNA. The clonotype was recovered from a woman aged 45-65 years in good health. Material for sequencing was blood T cells: a sorted CD56 or NKG2C T cell subset, CD4+ or CD8+ T cells, or bulk PBMC T cells (not recorded which). The CDR3 sequence is CASSESVTSGRVETQYF.